One and the same sample provided the 16 T cell receptor beta chains below, sequenced in a study of blood T cells in healthy people across ages. Alongside a J-beta primer mix, a sample-barcoded 5' primer served in a second PCR lasting about 7 to 11 cycles. TCRdb reanalysed the 5' RACE reads using MiXCR and keeps one entry per CDR3 protein. The sample records hundreds of thousands of distinct CDR3 sequences, more than 25% being singletons. This sample was also put to use in a study of T cells of mothers and their children.

Material: blood. These receptors were obtained from a boy aged 5 to 17 in good health.

CDR3 in DNA: TGTGCCAGCAGCTTAGATAGGGGCGGGAGCTCCGCAGATACGCAGTATTTT. It specifies CASSLDRGGSSADTQYF. This chain joins TRBV7-3 and TRBJ2-3; TRBD2 matches at 7 bases. The CDR3 runs to 17 residues. In germline, CDR1 is SGHTA, CDR2 FQGTGA. Trimming cost V 2 bases and J 4 bases; bases outside gene matches: 12.

The chain recombines TRBV7-8 with TRBJ1-4, with D unresolved. The germline V gene has CDR1 SGHVS and CDR2 FQNEAQ. Trimming pared 5 bases from V and 3 bases from J, leaving 13 bases between. The CDR3 runs 15 residues. The CDR3 sequence is CASSPSRAPNEKLFF. The DNA for the CDR3 is TGTGCCAGCAGCCCCTCTAGGGCCCCTAATGAAAAACTGTTTTTT.

V and J are TRBV9 and TRBJ2-1; D is possibly TRBD2 (5 bases). The CDR3 has 18 residues. Germline V gives CDR1 SGDLS, CDR2 YYNGEE. The V end lost 0 bases, the J end lost 0 bases, and 16 bases lay between the germline ends. CDR3: CASSVVGSGGSSYNEQFF. The CDR3 DNA reads TGTGCCAGCAGCGTAGTGGGCAGCGGAGGAAGCTCCTACAATGAGCAGTTCTTC.

The DNA of the CDR3 is TGTGCCAGCAGTGAATTAGGGGAGACAGTATCTGGGGCCAACGTCCTGACTTTC. Protein sequence: CASSELGETVSGANVLTF. The rearrangement uses TRBV25-1 and TRBJ2-6; either TRBD1 or TRBD2 may supply D (5 bases each). The ends were cut back, 1 base at V and 1 base at J, with 14 bases in the middle. The germline V gene encodes CDR1 MGHDK and CDR2 SYGVNS. The CDR3 has 18 residues.

This clonotype has more than one count but fewer than ten. The rearrangement joins TRBV7-9 to TRBJ2-2; TRBD1 matches 8 bases. Looked up from germline, CDR1 is SEHNR and CDR2 is FQNEAQ (reference sequence). The CDR3 has 15 residues. V dropped 7 bases and J dropped 3; count of bases not matched to a gene: 7. CDR3 in DNA: TGTGCCAGCACGGACAGGGCCCATGACACCGGGGAGCTGTTTTTT. It yields the protein CASTDRAHDTGELFF.

This clonotype was detected a few times. The gene calls are TRBV7-6 and TRBJ2-7, with 11 nucleotides matching TRBD2. Germline CDR1 and CDR2: SGHVS and FNYEAQ. V gave up 5 bases and J gave up 3 bases; unmatched junction bases: 6. The CDR3 spans 15 residues. The CDR3 reads CASSQQTSGDYEQYF. The CDR3, as DNA: TGTGCCAGCAGCCAACAGACTAGCGGGGACTACGAGCAGTACTTC.

The sample holds a few counts of this clonotype. V and J are TRBV20-1 and TRBJ2-7; D tentatively reads TRBD1 or TRBD2 (6 bases each). The CDR3 consists of 14 residues. The germline V gene has CDR1 DFQATT and CDR2 SNEGSKA (reference sequence). The V gene lost 5 bases and the J gene lost 7 bases, with 21 bases spanning the gap. Written as DNA, the CDR3 is TGCAGTGCTGAGGGGCGAGGGGGACGGGAGGAGCAGTACTTC. It translates to CSAEGRGGREEQYF.

A single count supports this clonotype. V gene TRBV6-5 combines with J gene TRBJ1-4; unclear D gene. Germline V gives CDR1 MNHEY, CDR2 SVGAGI. V was pared by 0 bases and J by 9 bases, with 20 bases between. The CDR3 runs 17 residues. CDR3 in DNA: TGTGCCAGCAGTTACTCCCACACCGGGGTGGGAGATAAAAAACTGTTTTTT. Translating it yields CASSYSHTGVGDKKLFF.

This clonotype was detected a few times. This rearrangement joins TRBV4-1 to TRBJ1-2, with TRBD1 identical over 10 bases. The junction had 3 bases not matched to a gene; V was cut back by 0 bases and J by 5 bases. The germline CDR1 and CDR2 sequences are MGHRA and YSYEKL. CDR3 length: 15 amino acids. The CDR3 DNA reads TGCGCCAGCAGCCAAGATCCGGGACAGGGGTATGGCTACACCTTC. Its translation is CASSQDPGQGYGYTF.

Regarding this clonotype: A read error may account for a junction end that differs from germline. This chain links TRBV20-1 with TRBJ1-1, with D tentatively TRBD1 (6 bases). Germline loops: CDR1 DFQATT, CDR2 SNEGSKA (reference sequence). The length of the CDR3 is 14 residues. The CDR3 sequence: CGAREQGMNTGAFF. The CDR3 coding sequence is TGCGGTGCTAGAGAGCAGGGGATGAACACTGGAGCTTTCTTT.

The chain carries TRBV12-5 and TRBJ2-4; D unresolved. Trimming cost V 1 base and J 5 bases, with 6 bases left between them. There are 13 residues in the CDR3. Germline V lookup: CDR1 LGHNT, CDR2 FRNRAP. The CDR3 DNA reads as TGTGCTAGTGGTTTGGGGTTCCAAAACATTCAGTACTTC. This gives the protein CASGLGFQNIQYF.

About this clonotype: The conserved final phenylalanine or tryptophan is absent from the CDR3, which likely points to a read error. Because the CDR3's place on the DNA is in doubt, the DNA is left out and the CDR3 is given as listed by TCRdb. The chain has TRBV29-1 and TRBJ2-5; no check of the table's D call, TRBD1, against the DNA was made. CDR1 and CDR2 from the germline V gene are SQVTM and ANQGSEA. The CDR3 comprises 11 residues, both ends counted. CDR3 amino acids: CSVEAQGNPFI.

A few counts support this clonotype. V is TRBV5-6 and J is TRBJ1-1, with D unclear. CDR1 is SGHDT, CDR2 YYEEEE, per germline. The V end was cut by 2 bases, the J end by 0 bases, with 11 bases between. The CDR3 covers 15 residues. CDR3 loop: CASSFSGTVNTEAFF. CDR3 nucleotides: TGTGCCAGCAGCTTTTCTGGAACAGTGAACACTGAAGCTTTCTTT.

This clonotype was seen only a few times. V is TRBV7-3 and J is TRBJ1-1; weak D call: TRBD1 (5 bases). CDR3 length equals 14 residues. Germline CDR1 SGHTA, CDR2 FQGTGA. Trimming removed 5 bases at V and 6 bases at J, with 16 bases between. As DNA, the CDR3 is TGTGCCAGCAGCCCGGCGGCAGGGTCAGCTGAAGCTTTCTTT. It is translated as CASSPAAGSAEAFF. Full variable domain (remainder filled in from reference TRBV7-3 and TRBJ1-1): GAGVSQTPSNKVTEKGKYVELRCDPISGHTALYWYRQSLGQGPEFLIYFQGTGAADDSGLPNDRFFAVRPEGSVSTLKIQRTERGDSAVYLCASSPAAGSAEAFFGQGTRLTVV.

This clonotype appeared a few times. This chain joins TRBV5-1 and TRBJ2-5; the D is unclear. V lost 2 bases and J 0 bases, leaving 8 bases between the germline ends. Germline loops: CDR1 SGHRS, CDR2 YFSETQ. The CDR3 has 14 residues. The CDR3 is CASSFASYQETQYF. CDR3 in DNA: TGCGCCAGCAGCTTCGCTTCGTACCAAGAGACCCAGTACTTC.

This clonotype came up a few times. The rearrangement links TRBV19 to TRBJ2-7; D may be TRBD2 (7 bases). This CDR3 is 15 amino acids long. Germline V CDR1 and CDR2: LNHDA, SQIVND (reference sequence). V was cut by 3 bases and J by 5 bases, with 17 bases left in between. CDR3 amino acids: CASSMDRGASNEQYF. The CDR3 region has the DNA TGTGCCAGTAGTATGGACCGGGGGGCCTCGAACGAGCAGTACTTC.